Below are 20 T cell receptor beta chains sequenced from a single sample in a study of T-cell memory formation after mild COVID-19. Via MiXCR, TCRdb re-called the 5' RACE reads, giving one row per CDR3 protein. The data contain around 29,000 distinct CDR3 sequences, 10% to 15% of them seen just once; the ten biggest clones take up around 15%. The sequencing sample was made of PBMCs or a T cell subset sorted from them (not recorded which). These receptor sequences come from an adult woman who had mild COVID-19 (a few samples of this study predate the infection). Cell type and time point are not known.

The table lists this clonotype with many counts. V and J are TRBV7-9 and TRBJ1-1; D is perhaps TRBD1 (5 bases). V lost 4 bases and J lost 11, with 17 bases in between. Germline CDR1 and CDR2: SEHNR and FQNEAQ (reference sequence). The CDR3 is made up of 13 amino acids. The CDR3 loop reads CASSWEGHAGAFF. CDR3 coding DNA: TGTGCCAGCAGCTGGGAAGGACATGCGGGGGCTTTCTTT.

This clonotype was counted at least ten times. The chain recombines TRBV9 with TRBJ1-1; unclear D gene. The germline V and J ends were trimmed by 0 bases and 2 bases, with 8 bases remaining between them. CDR1 is SGDLS and CDR2 is YYNGEE in the germline V gene. This CDR3 spans 14 amino acids. CDR3 DNA sequence: TGTGCCAGCAGCGTAGCACACTTTAACACTGAAGCTTTCTTT. Translation gives CASSVAHFNTEAFF.

This clonotype has a count of ten or more. This sequence joins TRBV30 and TRBJ2-7, with a possible D match to TRBD1 (6 bases). CDR1 is GTSNPN, CDR2 SVGIG, per germline (reference sequence). V was trimmed by 4 bases and J by 2 bases, leaving 12 bases between them. CDR3 length: 13 amino acids. The CDR3 protein is CAWTGHRAYEQYF. In DNA form, the CDR3 reads TGTGCCTGGACGGGACACAGAGCCTACGAGCAGTACTTC.

This clonotype came up many times. This chain connects TRBV6-6 to TRBJ1-2, with D possibly TRBD1 on 6 matching bases. This CDR3 is built from 15 residues. Germline V gene lookup returns CDR1 MNHNY and CDR2 SVGAGI (reference sequence). Trimming took off 3 bases at V and 0 bases at J, with 11 bases between the two ends. CDR3 loop: CASSYGQGTNYGYTF. The DNA of the CDR3 is TGTGCCAGCAGTTATGGGCAGGGGACTAACTATGGCTACACCTTC.

This clonotype was detected many times. Written as DNA, the CDR3 is TGTGCCAGCAGCTTGGGTGGGAGCGCAGATACGCAGTATTTT. It yields the protein CASSLGGSADTQYF. The V gene is TRBV5-5, the J gene TRBJ2-3, with a tentative D call TRBD2 (5 bases). V lost 0 bases to trimming and J lost 4 bases, with 9 bases between them. Germline V gene sequence: CDR1 SGHKS, CDR2 YYEKEE (reference sequence). The CDR3 sequence is 14 residues long.

This clonotype has a count of ten or more. The chain is built from TRBV6-6 and TRBJ2-1, with TRBD2 matching over 8 bases. Germline trimming cut 8 bases from V and 9 bases from J; bases unmatched to any gene: 21. In germline, CDR1 is MNHNY, CDR2 SVGAGI (reference sequence). The length of the CDR3 is 17 residues. CDR3 DNA: TGTGCCAGCCGATTCTCCGGGGGGGGGCGTTTTCGGTTTGAGCAGTTCTTC. Encoded protein: CASRFSGGGRFRFEQFF.

This clonotype was counted at least ten times. The chain employs TRBV10-2 and TRBJ2-6, with a possible D match to TRBD1 (5 bases). This CDR3 is 15 amino acids long. The germline V gene has CDR1 WSHSY and CDR2 SAAADI. V dropped 7 bases and J dropped 0 bases, with 10 bases sitting between them. The CDR3 DNA reads TGCGCCAGCACGCCCGACAGCTCTGGGGCCAACGTCCTGACTTTC. As protein: CASTPDSSGANVLTF.

This clonotype was detected many times. The chain links TRBV5-1 to TRBJ1-1; 10 bases map to TRBD1. The CDR3 sequence is 14 residues long. In germline, CDR1 is SGHRS, CDR2 YFSETQ. V dropped 3 bases and J dropped 4; count of bases not matched to a gene: 3. The CDR3 bases are TGCGCCAGCAGCTCGGGACAGGGGTTCACTGAAGCTTTCTTT. The encoded protein is CASSSGQGFTEAFF.

This clonotype was found many times. The chain links TRBV5-1 to TRBJ2-2, with 7 bases fitting TRBD2. The CDR3 is made up of 16 amino acids. In germline, CDR1 is SGHRS, CDR2 YFSETQ. V lost 4 bases and J lost 4; bases outside the gene matches: 10. CDR3 nucleotide sequence: TGCGCCAGCAGCGCCCCCGGGACTATATTCACCGGGGAGCTGTTTTTT. Encoded protein: CASSAPGTIFTGELFF.

This clonotype was counted at least ten times. The chain has TRBV12-3 or TRBV12-4 and TRBJ1-6, with 7 positions matching TRBD1. J was trimmed by 7 bases and V by 6 bases; bases with no gene match: 6. This CDR3 has 14 amino acids. The CDR3 sequence is CASSQGQRNSPLHF. Here the CDR3 DNA reads TGTGCCAGCAGCCAGGGACAGAGGAATTCACCCCTCCACTTT.

This clonotype came up many times. This chain uses TRBV5-1 with TRBJ2-1; no clear D. The CDR3 loop spans 15 amino acids. Germline V gene data show CDR1 as SGHRS and CDR2 as YFSETQ. Trimming removed 1 base at V and 1 base at J, with 9 bases between. The CDR3 region is CASSLLWSSYNEQFF. CDR3 sequence (DNA): TGCGCCAGCAGCTTGTTGTGGTCTTCCTACAATGAGCAGTTCTTC.

This clonotype was observed many times. The gene calls are TRBV5-1 and TRBJ2-3, with a tentative D call TRBD2 (6 bases). The V end was cut by 0 bases, the J end by 3 bases, with 11 bases between. The CDR3 runs to 15 residues. The germline CDR1 and CDR2 sequences are SGHRS and YFSETQ. DNA for the CDR3: TGCGCCAGCAGCTTGGGGCGGGAAACAACAGATACGCAGTATTTT. It encodes CASSLGRETTDTQYF.

This clonotype was counted ten times or more. V gene TRBV20-1 combines with J gene TRBJ1-1, with 7 bases fitting TRBD1. This CDR3 is built from 13 residues. Looked up from germline, CDR1 is DFQATT and CDR2 is SNEGSKA (reference sequence). V lost 6 bases, J lost 3 bases, and 7 bases stayed unmatched. This chain's CDR3 is CSAKTGWDTEAFF. The DNA of the CDR3 is TGCAGTGCGAAGACAGGGTGGGACACTGAAGCTTTCTTT.

This clonotype was observed a handful of times. This chain connects TRBV9 to TRBJ2-2; 10 bases are shared with TRBD2. The length of the CDR3 is 16 residues. Germline assignment: CDR1 SGDLS and CDR2 YYNGEE. Unmatched junction bases numbered 5, after V lost 4 bases and J lost 2 bases. CDR3 in amino acids: CASSPQREGNTGELFF. In DNA form, the CDR3 reads TGTGCCAGCAGCCCCCAGCGGGAGGGCAACACCGGGGAGCTGTTTTTT.

This clonotype occurred many times. V is TRBV27 and J is TRBJ2-7; TRBD2 matches at 9 bases. With V trimmed by 3 bases and J by 4 bases, 10 bases remained unmatched. This CDR3 spans 16 amino acids. Germline values: CDR1 MNHEY, CDR2 SMNVEV (reference sequence). CDR3 residues: CASSFGVGGGAYEQYF. The CDR3 DNA is TGTGCCAGCAGTTTCGGCGTGGGCGGGGGGGCGTACGAGCAGTACTTC.

In its sample, this clonotype was seen a few times. The chain combines TRBV10-3 with TRBJ2-7, with D perhaps being TRBD1 or TRBD2 (7 bases each). The CDR3 spans 14 residues. V lost 8 bases and J lost 5, with 19 bases in between. CDR1 is ENHRY and CDR2 is SYGVKD in the germline V gene. CDR3 nucleotide sequence: TGTGCCATCGGGTGGGAGGGGGCGAAAAACGAGCAGTACTTC. It yields the protein CAIGWEGAKNEQYF.

This clonotype was found many times. J is TRBJ2-1 and V is TRBV7-2, with TRBD2 as a possible D gene (6 bases). Germline CDR1 SGHTA, CDR2 FQGNSA. The CDR3 sequence is 16 residues long. The V and J ends lost 2 bases and 6 bases respectively, with 17 bases between them. In DNA form, the CDR3 reads TGTGCCAGCAGCTTAAAACCCGGGACTCTCAGCAATGAGCAGTTCTTC. It specifies CASSLKPGTLSNEQFF. The full variable domain, its missing parts supplied by reference TRBV7-2 and TRBJ2-1, is GAGVSQSPSNKVTEKGKDVELRCDPISGHTALYWYRQSLGQGLEFLIYFQGNSAPDKSGLPSDRFSAERTGGSVSTLTIQRTQQEDSAVYLCASSLKPGTLSNEQFFGPGTRLTVL.

The V call is TRBV18, the J call TRBJ1-2; D is undetermined. Germline V gene data show CDR1 as KGHSH and CDR2 as LQKENI. There are 13 residues in the CDR3. V was pared by 3 bases and J by 4 bases, with 9 bases between. The CDR3 spells CASSPTAAYGYTF. CDR3 bases: TGTGCCAGCTCACCTACAGCGGCCTATGGCTACACCTTC.

This clonotype has more than one count but fewer than ten. Being one base from a much bigger clone, this may be a read error. The chain employs TRBV9 and TRBJ2-5; TRBD2 is a possible D gene (6 bases). Germline CDR1 SGDLS, CDR2 YYNGEE. V was shortened by 2 bases and J by 5 bases, with 16 bases between the two germline ends. This CDR3 is built from 15 residues. This CDR3 reads CASSVRPPSEETQYF. CDR3 nucleotides: TGTGCCAGCAGCGTCCGGCCGCCTAGCGAGGAGACCCAGTACTTC.

This clonotype was seen ten or more times. This chain joins TRBV6-5 and TRBJ1-6; D is perhaps TRBD1 (6 bases). Germline lookup yields CDR1 MNHEY and CDR2 SVGAGI. The CDR3 spans 14 residues. V shed 6 bases and J shed 10 bases, with 16 bases lying between them. DNA for the CDR3: TGTGCCAGCAGGACCCGGGACAACTACTCACCCCTCCACTTT. Translated, it gives CASRTRDNYSPLHF.